This T cell receptor beta chain was sequenced during a study of shared clonotypes between healthy human individuals. The study's findings and limits: Compared with clonotypes that all four donors shared, non-shared clonotypes had lower generation probabilities. The small donor group covered limited genetic and exposure diversity.

Sequenced by immunoSEQ multiplex PCR; TCRdb stores in-frame clones only, minus some. The table has roughly 590,000 clones, around 95% seen once. Naive CD8 cells lacked CD45RO, underwent positive selection for CCR7 and left out terminally differentiated effector memory CD45RA+ cells. Recent acute infections and vaccinations were absent in the healthy HIV-negative adult donors. This clone was observed once. Its target is not known. From germline, CDR1 is SGHAT and CDR2 FQNNGV. The CDR3 is 15 amino acids. Trimming pared 6 bases from V and 7 bases from J, leaving 19 bases between. The specimen was naive CD8+ T cells sorted from blood. This TCR came from a woman aged 25 to 39 in good health. The chain couples TRBV11-2 to TRBJ2-1; tentatively, D is TRBD2 (6 bases). The CDR3 coding sequence is TGTGCCAGCAGTCAACCGGAGGGCCGGTTTAATGAGCAGTTCTTC. This codes for CASSQPEGRFNEQFF.